Listed below are T cell receptor beta chains from one sample, sequenced in a study of B cell selection in AIRE deficiency. TCRdb's table, derived via immunoSEQ multiplex PCR, lists solely in-frame clones and lacks some. The repertoire consists of 20,000 to 25,000 clones, with almost 97% occurring once and the leading ten covering less than 0.4%. Sequenced input: conventional CD4+ T cells sorted from PBMCs. These receptors came from a human donor with AIRE deficiency. The CDR3 runs from the conserved cysteine through the conserved F or W. The D gene is left open where the match is weak. A row's size may be missing; if present it is once, few, many or a size class.

d_gene: TRBD1
abundance: -
j_gene: TRBJ1-6
v_gene: TRBV19
CDR3nt: TGTGCCAGTAGTACCACTAGGACAGGGGAGCATTCACCCCTCCACTTT
CDR3aa: CASSTTRTGEHSPLHF

d_gene: TRBD2
abundance: -
j_gene: TRBJ2-3
v_gene: TRBV7-3
CDR3nt: TGTGCCAGCGGAACTAGCGGGAGTATAGATACGCAGTATTTT
CDR3aa: CASGTSGSIDTQYF

d_gene: -
abundance: -
j_gene: TRBJ2-4
v_gene: TRBV9
CDR3nt: TGTGCCAGCAGCGCTTCCGTTCGGGGGGCCAAAAACATTCAGTACTTC
CDR3aa: CASSASVRGAKNIQYF

d_gene: -
abundance: -
j_gene: TRBJ1-1
v_gene: TRBV11-3
CDR3nt: TGTGCCAGCAGCTTAGAGGGCAGGGGCACTGAAGCTTTCTTT
CDR3aa: CASSLEGRGTEAFF

d_gene: -
abundance: few
j_gene: TRBJ1-5
v_gene: TRBV7-9
CDR3nt: TGTGCCAGCAGCTTGGGGCAGGCGGATCAGCCCCAGCATTTT
CDR3aa: CASSLGQADQPQHF

d_gene: -
abundance: -
j_gene: TRBJ1-1
v_gene: TRBV6-5
CDR3nt: TGTGCGAAGACGGGACTGGACACTGAAGCTTTCTTT
CDR3aa: CAKTGLDTEAFF

d_gene: TRBD1
abundance: -
j_gene: TRBJ1-2
v_gene: TRBV4-3
CDR3nt: TGCGCCAGCAGCCAACAGACAGGGGTCGACTATGGCTACACCTTC
CDR3aa: CASSQQTGVDYGYTF

d_gene: -
abundance: -
j_gene: TRBJ1-2
v_gene: TRBV15
CDR3nt: TGTGCCACCAGCAGAGCTACAGGGTATGGCTACACCTTC
CDR3aa: CATSRATGYGYTF

d_gene: TRBD1
abundance: -
j_gene: TRBJ2-3
v_gene: TRBV7-2
CDR3nt: TGTGCCAGCAGCCGGACAGGGCCAGATACGCAGTATTTT
CDR3aa: CASSRTGPDTQYF

d_gene: TRBD1
abundance: -
j_gene: TRBJ1-4
v_gene: TRBV5-5
CDR3nt: TGTGCCAGCAGCTTTGGGACAGGGGGCAAAGTAAGGAATGAAAAACTGTTTTTT
CDR3aa: CASSFGTGGKVRNEKLFF

d_gene: -
abundance: once
j_gene: TRBJ1-2
v_gene: TRBV28
CDR3nt: TGTGCCAGCAGGGGACTTTATGGCTACACCTTC
CDR3aa: CASRGLYGYTF

d_gene: -
abundance: once
j_gene: TRBJ1-1
v_gene: TRBV4-2
CDR3nt: TGTGCCAGCAGCTTGCAGGGGTTGAACACTGAAGCTTTCTTT
CDR3aa: CASSLQGLNTEAFF

d_gene: -
abundance: once
j_gene: TRBJ2-5
v_gene: TRBV7-7
CDR3nt: TGTGCTAGCAGCGAGGGTGAGACCCAGTACTTC
CDR3aa: CASSEGETQYF

d_gene: TRBD1
abundance: -
j_gene: TRBJ2-7
v_gene: TRBV5-1
CDR3nt: TGCGCCAGCAGCTTCGGACAGGGGGAGCAGTACTTC
CDR3aa: CASSFGQGEQYF

d_gene: -
abundance: -
j_gene: TRBJ2-3
v_gene: TRBV5-1
CDR3nt: TGCGCCAGCAGTCACGGGGATAGCACAGATACGCAGTATTTT
CDR3aa: CASSHGDSTDTQYF

d_gene: -
abundance: -
j_gene: TRBJ1-2
v_gene: TRBV13
CDR3nt: TGTGCCAGCAGCTTAAGGACTTATGGCTACACCTTC
CDR3aa: CASSLRTYGYTF

d_gene: TRBD1
abundance: -
j_gene: TRBJ1-6
v_gene: TRBV9
CDR3nt: TGTGCCAGCAGCCCACAGGGGAATAATTCACCCCTCCACTTT
CDR3aa: CASSPQGNNSPLHF

d_gene: -
abundance: -
j_gene: TRBJ2-5
v_gene: TRBV5-1
CDR3nt: TGCGCCAGCAGTCGGGGCCAAGAGACCCAGTACTTC
CDR3aa: CASSRGQETQYF

d_gene: -
abundance: -
j_gene: TRBJ2-7
v_gene: TRBV5-3
CDR3nt: TGTGCCAGAAGCCCGGTTCGTCACGAGCAGTACTTC
CDR3aa: CARSPVRHEQYF

d_gene: -
abundance: -
j_gene: TRBJ2-7
v_gene: TRBV25-1
CDR3nt: TGTGCCAGCAGTGAAACAGGGTTCCGCTACGAGCAGTACTTC
CDR3aa: CASSETGFRYEQYF

d_gene: TRBD2
abundance: -
j_gene: TRBJ2-5
v_gene: TRBV9
CDR3nt: TGTGCCAGCAGCGTAGGACTAGCGGGATTCTCTTACCAAGAGACCCAGTACTTC
CDR3aa: CASSVGLAGFSYQETQYF

d_gene: -
abundance: -
j_gene: TRBJ2-7
v_gene: TRBV15
CDR3nt: TGTGCCACCAGCAGCGACCAACAGGACCTCTACGAGCAGTACTTC
CDR3aa: CATSSDQQDLYEQYF

d_gene: -
abundance: -
j_gene: TRBJ1-2
v_gene: TRBV5-6
CDR3nt: TGTGCCAGCAGCACACACAGTCGTATGTATGGCTACACCTTC
CDR3aa: CASSTHSRMYGYTF

d_gene: -
abundance: -
j_gene: TRBJ1-5
v_gene: TRBV4-1
CDR3nt: TGCGCCAGCAGCCAAGATCCTGGGGTGAGCATGAGGAATCAGCCCCAGCATTTT
CDR3aa: CASSQDPGVSMRNQPQHF

d_gene: TRBD1
abundance: -
j_gene: TRBJ1-2
v_gene: TRBV7-2
CDR3nt: TGTGCCAGCAGCTTAACGACAGGGGGCAGTTACTATGGCTACACCTTC
CDR3aa: CASSLTTGGSYYGYTF

d_gene: -
abundance: -
j_gene: TRBJ1-2
v_gene: TRBV15
CDR3nt: TGTGCCACCAGCAGAGGTGTCGGACAAAACTATGGCTACACCTTC
CDR3aa: CATSRGVGQNYGYTF

d_gene: -
abundance: -
j_gene: TRBJ2-5
v_gene: TRBV18
CDR3nt: TGTGCCAGCTCACCGTCGGCCCGAGAGACCCAGTACTTC
CDR3aa: CASSPSARETQYF

d_gene: TRBD1
abundance: -
j_gene: TRBJ1-2
v_gene: TRBV2
CDR3nt: TGTGCCAGCAGGGAAAGGACAGGAGACTATGGCTACACCTTC
CDR3aa: CASRERTGDYGYTF

d_gene: TRBD1
abundance: -
j_gene: TRBJ1-3
v_gene: TRBV5-5
CDR3nt: TGTGCCAGCAGCGGACAGGGGACTGGAAACACCATATATTTT
CDR3aa: CASSGQGTGNTIYF

d_gene: TRBD1
abundance: once
j_gene: TRBJ1-6
v_gene: TRBV6-5
CDR3nt: TGTGCCAGCAGAAGGACAGGGGAATCACCCCTCCACTTT
CDR3aa: CASRRTGESPLHF

d_gene: -
abundance: -
j_gene: TRBJ1-4
v_gene: TRBV10-3
CDR3nt: TGTGCCATCAGTGAGACAACAACTAATGAAAAACTGTTTTTT
CDR3aa: CAISETTTNEKLFF

d_gene: TRBD1
abundance: -
j_gene: TRBJ1-2
v_gene: TRBV28
CDR3nt: TGTGCCAGCAGTTCAGGGACAGGGAGGGGTGGCTACACCTTC
CDR3aa: CASSSGTGRGGYTF

d_gene: -
abundance: -
j_gene: TRBJ2-3
v_gene: TRBV7-9
CDR3nt: TGTGCCAGCAGCTTAATGTCCCGAGCAGATACGCAGTATTTT
CDR3aa: CASSLMSRADTQYF

d_gene: TRBD1
abundance: -
j_gene: TRBJ1-1
v_gene: TRBV30
CDR3nt: TGTGCCTGGGGGGGGACAGTGAACACTGAAGCTTTCTTT
CDR3aa: CAWGGTVNTEAFF

d_gene: -
abundance: -
j_gene: TRBJ1-5
v_gene: TRBV4-3
CDR3nt: TGCGCCAGCAGCCAAGCAGTAGATAGCAATCAGCCCCAGCATTTT
CDR3aa: CASSQAVDSNQPQHF

d_gene: TRBD2
abundance: -
j_gene: TRBJ2-3
v_gene: TRBV30
CDR3nt: TGTGCCTGTGTGGACCCACTACGGGGGGGATCAGATACGCAGTATTTT
CDR3aa: CACVDPLRGGSDTQYF

d_gene: -
abundance: -
j_gene: TRBJ2-3
v_gene: TRBV11-3
CDR3nt: TGTGCCAGCAGCCCCGATCAGAATACGCAGTATTTT
CDR3aa: CASSPDQNTQYF

d_gene: -
abundance: once
j_gene: TRBJ1-6
v_gene: TRBV28
CDR3nt: TGTGCCAGCACTGGACACTCCTATAATTCACCCCTCCACTTT
CDR3aa: CASTGHSYNSPLHF